A selection of T cell receptor beta chains follows, all from one sample in a study of blood T cell repertoires in COVID-19. Some clones are missing from TCRdb's copy, which holds only in-frame ones; the method was immunoSEQ multiplex PCR. The sample carries about 330,000 clones, about 89% recorded once. Material for sequencing was PBMCs or T cells enriched from blood (not recorded which). The receptors were sampled from a woman between 25 and 40 years old who had recovered from COVID-19. Each CDR3 is given with its conserved first and last residue.

v_call: TRBV24-1
cdr3_aa: CATSEAGEEATEAFF

v_call: TRBV6-5
cdr3_aa: CASSYGTGGSGNTIYF

v_call: TRBV19
cdr3_aa: CASSTGGHNQPQHF

v_call: TRBV5-1
cdr3_aa: CASSLFRSHMNTEAFF

v_call: TRBV6-5
cdr3_aa: CASSWDYPAETQYF

v_call: TRBV4-2
cdr3_aa: CASSARTGRLNSPLHF

v_call: TRBV6-5
cdr3_aa: CATKRDHTIYF

v_call: TRBV12-3/TRBV12-4
cdr3_aa: CASSLYPGYGYTF

v_call: TRBV7-9
cdr3_aa: CASSLSAYEETQYF

v_call: TRBV7-2
cdr3_aa: CASSLAPGNSNQPQHF

v_call: TRBV27
cdr3_aa: CASSWRQGYEQYF

v_call: TRBV25-1
cdr3_aa: CASSEGSGGYNEQFF

v_call: TRBV19
cdr3_aa: CASISTLIFRDYGYTF

v_call: TRBV6-5
cdr3_aa: CASRLLAGTGTEQYF

v_call: TRBV18
cdr3_aa: CASSPDRGNTIYF

v_call: TRBV3-1/TRBV3-2
cdr3_aa: CASSQGGQWSSYNSPLHF

v_call: TRBV18
cdr3_aa: CASSPTGTPNTEAFF

v_call: TRBV6-6
cdr3_aa: CASSYTGRGGQPQHF

v_call: TRBV14
cdr3_aa: CASSQELGAMNTEAFF

v_call: TRBV2
cdr3_aa: CASSATQVRRNGYTF

v_call: TRBV6-1
cdr3_aa: CASSEGVGGNQPQHF

v_call: TRBV5-5
cdr3_aa: CASSLVVHNSPLHF

v_call: TRBV19
cdr3_aa: CASSIHRDSYNEQFF

v_call: TRBV5-5
cdr3_aa: CASIPEGTTGMYYGYTF

v_call: TRBV3-1/TRBV3-2
cdr3_aa: CASSPPQATNTGELFF

v_call: TRBV27
cdr3_aa: CASSRDRSSLAFF

v_call: TRBV5-1
cdr3_aa: CASSFIRGGDTDTQYF

v_call: TRBV19
cdr3_aa: CASSREAQYNEQFF

v_call: TRBV3-1/TRBV3-2
cdr3_aa: CASSQDRGREQFF

v_call: TRBV11-2
cdr3_aa: CASSQGTVSNQPQHF

v_call: TRBV4-1
cdr3_aa: CASSPNFLRRTEAFF

v_call: TRBV4-3
cdr3_aa: CASSQQGFFSSYNSPLHF

v_call: TRBV7-2
cdr3_aa: CASSLGAIDGYGYTF

v_call: TRBV7-9
cdr3_aa: CASSLDRGVAGANVLTF

v_call: TRBV4-1
cdr3_aa: CASSQVGAVAYGYTF

v_call: TRBV5-1
cdr3_aa: CASSLQRGGNTGELFF

v_call: TRBV6-6
cdr3_aa: CASNNDRGYQPQHF

v_call: TRBV6-6
cdr3_aa: CASRREWSHYTF

v_call: TRBV3-1/TRBV3-2
cdr3_aa: CASSQDGGASPQETQYF

v_call: TRBV7-9
cdr3_aa: CASSLASPDLDTEAFF

v_call: TRBV2
cdr3_aa: CASIGTGGATEAFF

v_call: TRBV19
cdr3_aa: CASSSGQDTEAFF

v_call: TRBV19
cdr3_aa: CASSWTGSSYEQYF

v_call: TRBV19
cdr3_aa: CASSIWCRGPILYEQYF

v_call: TRBV11-2
cdr3_aa: CASSLIGRLEAFF

v_call: TRBV2
cdr3_aa: CASSVTVFNQPQHF

v_call: TRBV7-2
cdr3_aa: CASSLIREDTEAFF

v_call: TRBV28
cdr3_aa: CASSLPGQNNEQFF

v_call: TRBV19
cdr3_aa: CASSGGAYSNQPQHF

v_call: TRBV27
cdr3_aa: CASSLFGGGYNEQFF

v_call: TRBV5-5
cdr3_aa: CASSHGARGNQPQHF